The sample holds one count of the clone carrying this T cell receptor beta chain. The antigen remains undetermined. This sample was taken from a study of T cells in tuberculosis. About the study: This South African cohort compared adolescents with or without latent tuberculosis against adults with active tuberculosis.

Study-wide findings and caveats: Smaller distances to GMM-specific TCRs suggested their expansion in active tuberculosis.

There are 14 residues in the CDR3. Germline values: CDR1 SGHRS, CDR2 YFSETQ. V gave up 4 bases and J gave up 1 base, with 11 bases separating them. The assay was immunoSEQ multiplex PCR, and TCRdb's table has in-frame clones only and misses some. The sample lists some 30,000 clones; about 90% were seen once. This sequence joins TRBV5-1 and TRBJ1-2; D call uncertain. The TCR was taken from a donor aged 10-35 years with latent tuberculosis or without tuberculosis infection. Some clones in this sample may be carry-over from other donors' samples. Specimen: PBMCs. The CDR3 spells CASSVGGVNYGYTF. The CDR3, as DNA: TGCGCCAGCAGCGTTGGTGGAGTTAACTATGGCTACACCTTC.